The 17 T cell receptor beta chains below come from one sample, sequenced in a study of regulatory T cells in long-lasting Graves disease. Relying on iRepertoire HTBI primers and Arm-PCR of CDR3 regions, the team built TCR beta libraries. One entry per CDR3 protein, called by TCRdb with MiXCR from the multiplex PCR reads. The table has 300,000 to 350,000 distinct CDR3 sequences, about 20% seen once. As to time point: persistent/refractory GD, antithyroid drugs over 5 years with positive TRAb. Researchers made the TCR library from RNA that was extracted from PBMCs. The sequenced sample was peripheral blood mononuclear cells (PBMCs), obtained when the disease was refractory, from a patient treated with antithyroid drugs. The receptors originated from a female donor with Graves disease.

A few counts support this clonotype. The chain employs TRBV5-6 and TRBJ2-1; possible D gene TRBD2, 6 bases. Germline lookup yields CDR1 SGHDT and CDR2 YYEEEE. V shed 4 bases and J shed 0 bases, with 17 bases lying between them. This CDR3 has 17 residues. The CDR3 DNA reads as TGTGCCAGCAGCAGGGACTTCTCTGCCAGCTCCTACAATGAGCAGTTCTTC. It codes for CASSRDFSASSYNEQFF.

This clonotype has only a few counts. The chain employs TRBV20-1 and TRBJ1-5, with TRBD1 matching 7 bases. Looked up from germline, CDR1 is DFQATT and CDR2 is SNEGSKA (reference sequence). The V gene end was trimmed by 5 bases and the J gene end by 6 bases; junction bases not matched to a gene: 10. The CDR3 sequence is 14 residues long. Here the CDR3 DNA reads TGCAGTGCTCCCGACAGGGAGTATGGTCAGCCCCAGCATTTT. Residues: CSAPDREYGQPQHF.

This clonotype turned up a few times. The V and J genes are TRBV2 and TRBJ2-1; TRBD2 is a possible D gene (5 bases). V shed 9 bases and J shed 0 bases, with 12 bases lying between them. Germline CDR1 reads SNHLY; CDR2 reads FYNNEI. CDR3 length equals 14 residues. CDR3 sequence (DNA): TGTGCCAGTAATAGCGTGAGCTCCTACAATGAGCAGTTCTTC. Protein sequence: CASNSVSSYNEQFF.

The J gene is TRBJ1-5, the V gene TRBV7-6; D not certain. Trimming took 1 base from V and 2 from J, leaving 15 bases between them. This CDR3 is built from 17 residues. Germline assignment: CDR1 SGHVS and CDR2 FNYEAQ. CDR3 amino acids: CASSLVAGNQRNQPQHF. CDR3 nucleotide sequence: TGTGCCAGCAGCTTAGTTGCGGGGAATCAGCGCAATCAGCCCCAGCATTTT.

The chain carries TRBV3-1 and TRBJ1-1, with TRBD1 as a possible D gene (5 bases). CDR1 and CDR2 (germline): LGHDT, YNNKEL (reference sequence). The CDR3 spans 15 residues. Trimming shortened V by 4 bases and J by 4 bases, and 16 bases separated the two germline ends. CDR3 residues: CASSPGRTFGTEAFF. DNA of the CDR3: TGTGCCAGCAGCCCGGGACGAACGTTTGGCACTGAAGCTTTCTTT.

This clonotype was picked up a small number of times. V is TRBV30 and J is TRBJ2-2, with TRBD1 matching 8 bases. The CDR3 spans 15 residues. With V trimmed by 5 bases and J by 3 bases, 8 bases remained unmatched. Looked up from germline, CDR1 is GTSNPN and CDR2 is SVGIG (reference sequence). The CDR3 DNA follows: TGTGCCTGGGTTAAGAAGGACAGGGACACCGGGGAGCTGTTTTTT. This translates into CAWVKKDRDTGELFF.

This clonotype appeared many times. The gene calls are TRBV28 and TRBJ1-1, with no clear D. Between the trimmed V and J ends, which lost 2 bases and 1 base, there was a span of 8 bases. Germline lookup yields CDR1 MDHEN and CDR2 SYDVKM. The CDR3 is 14 residues long. The CDR3 region is CASSLQWGNTEAFF. CDR3 coding DNA: TGTGCCAGCAGTTTACAATGGGGGAACACTGAAGCTTTCTTT.

This clonotype showed up many times. The chain has TRBV20-1 and TRBJ2-7; D may correspond to TRBD1 or TRBD2 (5 bases each). CDR1 is DFQATT, CDR2 SNEGSKA, per germline (reference sequence). The ends were cut back, 3 bases at V and 6 bases at J, with 18 bases in the middle. This CDR3 is built from 14 residues. The CDR3 loop reads CSARGDRGPGEQYF. DNA for the CDR3: TGCAGTGCTAGGGGGGACCGAGGACCTGGCGAGCAGTACTTC.

The rearrangement links TRBV2 to TRBJ2-1; 13 bases match TRBD2. This CDR3 region has 14 residues. Germline CDR1 is SNHLY and CDR2 is FYNNEI. The junction had 0 bases not matched to a gene; V was cut back by 4 bases and J by 6 bases. The CDR3 sequence: CASSGTSGGNEQFF. CDR3 sequence (DNA): TGTGCCAGCAGTGGGACTAGCGGGGGCAATGAGCAGTTCTTC.

V usage is TRBV27 and J usage is TRBJ2-2, with 7 bases that match TRBD2. Germline CDR1 reads MNHEY; CDR2 reads SMNVEV (reference sequence). The CDR3 covers 16 residues. The V and J ends lost 7 bases and 2 bases, in that order; junction bases with no gene match: 10. The CDR3 DNA reads TGTGCCAGCACGCGGTCGCCTAGCGGAAACACCGGGGAGCTGTTTTTT. It encodes CASTRSPSGNTGELFF.

The chain's CDR3 is CASSHKAGGRETQYF. In DNA, the CDR3 is TGTGCCAGCAGCCATAAAGCGGGGGGCCGGGAGACCCAGTACTTC. The rearrangement joins TRBV7-2 to TRBJ2-5; 9 bases agree with TRBD2. Germline V lookup: CDR1 SGHTA, CDR2 FQGNSA. Trimming removed 5 bases from V and 5 bases from J; junction bases left unmatched: 9. This CDR3 has 15 amino acids. Filled out from reference TRBV7-2 and TRBJ2-5, the complete variable domain reads GAGVSQSPSNKVTEKGKDVELRCDPISGHTALYWYRQSLGQGLEFLIYFQGNSAPDKSGLPSDRFSAERTGGSVSTLTIQRTQQEDSAVYLCASSHKAGGRETQYFGPGTRLLVL.

The genes are TRBV11-3 and TRBJ1-4, with 11 positions matching TRBD1. This CDR3 contains 19 residues. Losses at the gene ends were 3 bases for V and 8 bases for J; bases not matched to a gene: 17. Looked up from germline, CDR1 is SGHNT and CDR2 is YENEEA. The CDR3 loop reads CASSLSGLDRGLTGEKLFF. The DNA for the CDR3 is TGTGCCAGCAGCTTGTCCGGTTTGGACAGGGGGCTTACAGGCGAAAAACTGTTTTTT.

In the case of this clonotype: One end of the junction varies from germline; a read error may be responsible. This chain's CDR3 is CATSDPKQGFSGRKETQYF. CDR3 bases: TGTGCCACCAGTGACCCGAAACAGGGCTTTAGCGGGAGGAAAGAGACCCAGTACTTC. V is TRBV12-3 or TRBV12-4 and J is TRBJ2-5, with TRBD2 identical over 10 bases. The CDR3 has 19 residues.

A few counts support this clonotype. CDR3 bases: TGTGCCAGCAGCTTAGAGTTGAGTAGTCTAGCGGGAAGCGAGCAGTACTTC. This translates into CASSLELSSLAGSEQYF. The chain employs TRBV5-6 and TRBJ2-7; 9 bases map to TRBD2. Germline V CDR1 and CDR2: SGHDT, YYEEEE. The CDR3 is 17 residues long. V shed 2 bases and J 6 bases; nucleotides not matched to a gene: 15.

The chain combines TRBV9 with TRBJ1-1; TRBD1 might be the D (5 bases). Germline V CDR1 and CDR2: SGDLS, YYNGEE. This CDR3 has 15 residues. The V and J ends lost 0 bases and 2 bases respectively, with 11 bases between them. In DNA, the CDR3 is TGTGCCAGCAGCGTAGCTCAGGGTCCAAACACTGAAGCTTTCTTT. Its translation: CASSVAQGPNTEAFF.

In its sample, this clonotype was seen a few times. CDR3 coding DNA: TGTGCCAGCAGTTTATTAGAGAGTCAGCCCCAGCATTTT. This translates into CASSLLESQPQHF. The chain has TRBV28 and TRBJ1-5; no clear D gene. The CDR3 loop spans 13 amino acids. CDR1 MDHEN and CDR2 SYDVKM come from the germline V gene. V gave up 1 base and J gave up 6 bases, with 7 bases separating them.

There are many counts of this clonotype. The gene calls are TRBV7-9 and TRBJ1-3; the match to TRBD1 covers 7 bases. J gave up 0 bases and V 4 bases, and 3 bases lay outside the gene matches. CDR1 and CDR2 (germline): SEHNR, FQNEAQ (reference sequence). This CDR3 spans 15 amino acids. The CDR3 DNA is TGTGCCAGCAGCTCGGACAGGAGCTCTGGAAACACCATATATTTT. Translating gives CASSSDRSSGNTIYF.